The clone carrying this T cell receptor beta chain was counted only a few times. The data originate from a study of control samples from healthy donors and cancer patients. Generated by immunoSEQ multiplex PCR, the TCRdb table keeps only in-frame clones and is missing some. The sample holds about 140,000 clones, around 85% seen once. V lost 6 bases and J 0 bases, leaving 18 bases between the germline ends. The CDR3 is 17 amino acids. Germline V gives CDR1 SNHLY, CDR2 FYNNEI. This receptor was taken from a woman aged 25-40 years in good health. V usage is TRBV2 and J usage is TRBJ2-1; perhaps TRBD2 as D (5 bases). Sequencing input: blood. The CDR3 DNA is TGTGCCAGCAGACCCGAGGGCCTAGTGACCTCCTACAATGAGCAGTTCTTC. It is translated as CASRPEGLVTSYNEQFF.